This entry is about one T cell receptor beta chain. Antigen specificity is unknown. The data stem from a study of shared clonotypes between healthy human individuals. Germline CDR1 reads LNHDA; CDR2 reads SQIVND (reference sequence). J was trimmed by 2 bases and V by 4 bases; bases with no gene match: 10. The CDR3 extends over 16 amino acids. The authors distributed each subset's genomic DNA evenly over several immunoSEQ plates. Only in-frame clones appear in the TCRdb table, and some are missing; sequencing was by immunoSEQ multiplex PCR. The data show around 620,000 clones, approximately 95% seen once. CD45RO-negative cells were positively selected for CCR7, leaving out terminally differentiated effector memory CD45RA+ cells. Study-level findings and limits: Larger estimated richness was generally recorded for naive subsets relative to memory subsets.

The TCR comes from a woman aged 25-40 years in good health. V is TRBV19 and J is TRBJ1-1; 7 bases agree with TRBD1. Specimen: naive CD8+ T cells sorted from blood. This CDR3 is CASSTGGTGRNTEAFF. CDR3 nucleotide sequence: TGTGCCAGTAGTACAGGGGGGACGGGGCGAAACACTGAAGCTTTCTTT. The full variable domain, with the rest looked up from reference TRBV19 and TRBJ1-1, is DGGITQSPKYLFRKEGQNVTLSCEQNLNHDAMYWYRQDPGQGLRLIYYSQIVNDFQKGDIAEGYSVSREKKESFPLTVTSAQKNPTAFYLCASSTGGTGRNTEAFFGQGTRLTVV.